This T cell receptor (beta chain) was identified during a study of T cell responses to AZD1222 COVID-19 vaccine. Measured with immunoSEQ multiplex PCR; TCRdb has only the in-frame clones, and not every one. The repertoire includes approximately 210,000 clones, roughly 92% of them detected once, and 3% to 3.5% sits in the top ten. Trimming removed 0 bases from V and 6 bases from J, with 10 bases in between. In germline, CDR1 is SGHDT, CDR2 YYEEEE. There are 15 residues in the CDR3. The V and J genes are TRBV5-6 and TRBJ1-6; D remains unclear. The sample here was peripheral blood, taken 28 days after the second AZD1222 dose. The receptor comes from an adult who received the AZD1222 COVID-19 vaccine. The CDR3 region is CASSLAFGVNSPLHF. The DNA for the CDR3 is TGTGCCAGCAGCTTGGCCTTCGGGGTTAATTCACCCCTCCACTTT.